One and the same sample provided the 32 T cell receptor beta chains below, sequenced in a study of shared clonotypes between healthy human individuals. The repertoire was sequenced with immunoSEQ multiplex PCR; TCRdb's copy has only in-frame clones and lacks some. This sample has more than 150,000 clones; about 93% occur once, and the top ten carry 0.067%. The specimen sequenced was naive CD4+ T cells sorted from blood. Subset in this sample: CD45RA+ positively selected. These receptors came from a woman in her twenties or thirties in good health.

The V gene is TRBV29-1, the J gene TRBJ2-1; the D is unclear. Trimming shortened V by 4 bases and J by 5 bases, and 6 bases separated the two germline ends. This CDR3 is built from 11 residues. Germline V gives CDR1 SQVTM, CDR2 ANQGSEA. CDR3 sequence (DNA): TGCAGCGTTGGCCCGAACAATGAGCAGTTCTTC. Its translation is CSVGPNNEQFF.

The chain has TRBV7-2 and TRBJ2-7; D is unclear. This CDR3 has 12 amino acids. With 4 bases removed from V and 6 bases from J, the gap between germline ends came to 10 bases. Germline V gene sequence: CDR1 SGHTA, CDR2 FQGNSA. The CDR3 loop is CASSWILGEQYF. The CDR3 nucleotides are TGTGCCAGCAGCTGGATTCTGGGCGAGCAGTACTTC. Filled out from reference TRBV7-2 and TRBJ2-7, the complete variable domain reads GAGVSQSPSNKVTEKGKDVELRCDPISGHTALYWYRQSLGQGLEFLIYFQGNSAPDKSGLPSDRFSAERTGGSVSTLTIQRTQQEDSAVYLCASSWILGEQYFGPGTRLTVT.

This clone was observed a few times. The rearrangement uses TRBV21-1 and TRBJ1-5; the table's TRBD1 call for D was not verified on the DNA. TRBV21-1 is a pseudogene locus. The CDR3 totals 15 residues. CDR3 bases: TGTGCCAGCAGCATTGACAGGGGGCTAAATCAGCCCCAGCATTTT. Protein: CASSIDRGLNQPQHF.

The chain combines TRBV28 with TRBJ2-1, with 10 bases lining up with TRBD1. The germline V gene has CDR1 MDHEN and CDR2 SYDVKM. The CDR3 has 13 amino acids. V dropped 10 bases and J dropped 3; count of bases not matched to a gene: 3. CDR3 amino acids: CATRTGGYNEQFF. The CDR3 DNA is TGTGCCACCCGGACAGGGGGCTACAATGAGCAGTTCTTC.

The chain is built from TRBV6-5 and TRBJ1-4; no definite D call. This CDR3 spans 15 amino acids. V lost 2 bases and J 0 bases, leaving 7 bases between the germline ends. The germline V gene encodes CDR1 MNHEY and CDR2 SVGAGI. The CDR3 spells CASSYDGATNEKLFF. Written as DNA, the CDR3 is TGTGCCAGCAGTTACGACGGGGCAACTAATGAAAAACTGTTTTTT.

This clone is a singleton in its sample. The chain links TRBV5-1 to TRBJ2-7, with TRBD2 identical over 11 bases. Per the germline V gene, CDR1 is SGHRS and CDR2 is YFSETQ. The CDR3 has 15 amino acids. V was pared by 4 bases and J by 5 bases, with 8 bases of the junction left unmatched. CDR3 residues: CASSALAGGSHEQYF. DNA for the CDR3: TGCGCCAGCAGCGCCCTAGCGGGAGGTTCCCACGAGCAGTACTTC.

The chain is built from TRBV27 and TRBJ1-1; the D gene is possibly TRBD1 (6 bases). This CDR3 contains 16 residues. V was clipped by 5 bases and J by 6 bases, with 22 bases between them. Germline loops: CDR1 MNHEY, CDR2 SMNVEV (reference sequence). This CDR3 reads CASSARQGWRDAEAFF. DNA for the CDR3: TGTGCCAGCAGTGCACGTCAGGGGTGGAGGGACGCTGAAGCTTTCTTT.

V and J are TRBV9 and TRBJ2-3; D may be TRBD1 (6 bases). This CDR3 has 15 residues. Trimming pared 3 bases from V and 2 bases from J, leaving 13 bases between. CDR1 and CDR2 (germline): SGDLS, YYNGEE. The CDR3 region is CASSDSGQFTDTQYF. CDR3 bases: TGTGCCAGCAGCGACTCCGGACAGTTCACAGATACGCAGTATTTT.

This chain uses TRBV10-1 with TRBJ2-1; 10 bases map to TRBD2. CDR3 length equals 15 residues. CDR1 is WNHNN, CDR2 SYGVQD, per germline (reference sequence). Germline trimming cut 1 base from V and 4 bases from J; bases unmatched to any gene: 1. The CDR3 nucleotides read TGCGCCAGCAGTGAGTTACTAGCGGGATACAATGAGCAGTTCTTC. Its protein product is CASSELLAGYNEQFF.

This clone was picked up one time. The chain recombines TRBV7-9 with TRBJ1-2; D not certain. V was cut by 1 base and J by 2 bases, with 5 bases left in between. Germline CDR1 and CDR2: SEHNR and FQNEAQ (reference sequence). This CDR3 contains 13 residues. CDR3: CASSLDTNYGYTF. CDR3 sequence (DNA): TGTGCCAGCAGCTTAGATACCAACTATGGCTACACCTTC.

The chain joins TRBV7-2 to TRBJ1-1; possibly TRBD1 for D (5 bases). The germline V and J ends were trimmed by 2 bases and 4 bases, with 11 bases remaining between them. CDR1 and CDR2 from the germline V gene are SGHTA and FQGNSA. CDR3 size: 14 residues. The CDR3 nucleotides are TGTGCCAGCAGCTTACGGTCGGGGCCCACTGAAGCTTTCTTT. Translated: CASSLRSGPTEAFF.

The gene calls are TRBV30 and TRBJ2-4; no firm D call. Germline V lookup: CDR1 GTSNPN, CDR2 SVGIG (reference sequence). V lost 2 bases to trimming and J lost 7 bases, with 15 bases between them. The CDR3 covers 14 residues. CDR3 sequence reads: CAWSPRPNANIQYF. DNA of the CDR3: TGTGCCTGGAGTCCCAGACCTAATGCTAACATTCAGTACTTC.

The chain uses TRBV6-6 and TRBJ2-3; D possibly corresponds to TRBD1 (6 bases). Germline V gives CDR1 MNHNY, CDR2 SVGAGI (reference sequence). V lost 5 bases, J lost 2 bases, and 17 bases lay in between. The CDR3 contains 16 residues. CDR3 in amino acids: CASSRPGERATDTQYF. Written as DNA, the CDR3 is TGTGCCAGCAGTCGGCCAGGGGAGAGGGCCACAGATACGCAGTATTTT.

The chain employs TRBV27 and TRBJ2-2; D ambiguous. This CDR3 comprises 15 residues. Germline V gene sequence: CDR1 MNHEY, CDR2 SMNVEV (reference sequence). Trimming removed 2 bases at V and 0 bases at J, with 7 bases between. Written as DNA, the CDR3 is TGTGCCAGCAGTTTAGGCCTTACGAACACCGGGGAGCTGTTTTTT. Translating it yields CASSLGLTNTGELFF.

V usage is TRBV19 and J usage is TRBJ2-3; 8 bases align to TRBD2. The V gene's germline CDR1 is LNHDA and CDR2 SQIVND (reference sequence). This CDR3 region has 18 residues. V shed 4 bases, J shed 1 base, and the junction held 13 bases outside the gene matches. The CDR3 nucleotides read TGTGCCAGTAGTAAGGAACTCCCGGGACTAGTCGGCACAGATACGCAGTATTTT. Amino acids: CASSKELPGLVGTDTQYF. The whole variable domain, filled in from reference TRBV19 and TRBJ2-3, reads DGGITQSPKYLFRKEGQNVTLSCEQNLNHDAMYWYRQDPGQGLRLIYYSQIVNDFQKGDIAEGYSVSREKKESFPLTVTSAQKNPTAFYLCASSKELPGLVGTDTQYFGPGTRLTVL.

The chain carries TRBV28 and TRBJ2-7; 10 positions agree with TRBD1. There are 18 residues in the CDR3. Germline assignment: CDR1 MDHEN and CDR2 SYDVKM. With V trimmed by 3 bases and J by 5 bases, 16 bases remained unmatched. The DNA for the CDR3 is TGTGCCAGCAGTTTTAACTTCGGTCGACAGGGGGCCGGACACGAGCAGTACTTC. It encodes CASSFNFGRQGAGHEQYF. Supplemented by reference TRBV28 and TRBJ2-7, the full variable domain reads DVKVTQSSRYLVKRTGEKVFLECVQDMDHENMFWYRQDPGLGLRLIYFSYDVKMKEKGDIPEGYSVSREKKERFSLILESASTNQTSMYLCASSFNFGRQGAGHEQYFGPGTRLTVT.

This sequence joins TRBV7-9 and TRBJ2-1; no clear D gene. Germline V lookup: CDR1 SEHNR, CDR2 FQNEAQ (reference sequence). Trimming cost V 2 bases and J 8 bases, with 10 bases left between them. There are 13 residues in the CDR3. CDR3 region: CASSLFSSDEQFF. The CDR3 nucleotides are TGTGCCAGCAGCTTATTCTCGTCGGATGAGCAGTTCTTC.

This clone was counted only a few times. The chain combines TRBV6-5 with TRBJ2-7; 8 nucleotides agree with TRBD1. The CDR3 runs 13 residues. The trim removed 10 bases at V and 2 bases at J, leaving 7 bases unmatched. Germline V gives CDR1 MNHEY, CDR2 SVGAGI. The CDR3 DNA reads TGTGCCACGTCCCGGACAGGGACCTACGAGCAGTACTTC. Translated: CATSRTGTYEQYF.

The CDR3 sequence: CASSQGDRIVNQPQHF. The DNA for the CDR3 is TGTGCCAGCAGCCAAGGTGACAGAATAGTAAATCAGCCCCAGCATTTT. V and J are TRBV4-2 and TRBJ1-5; tentatively, D is TRBD1 (5 bases). CDR1 is LGHNA and CDR2 is YNFKEQ in the germline V gene. The V end was cut by 1 base, the J end by 4 bases, with 14 bases between. This CDR3 comprises 16 residues.

This chain links TRBV28 with TRBJ2-5, with 9 bases aligning to TRBD2. The DNA end lines up better with TRBJ2-7; the J call may be wrong. The CDR3 extends over 17 amino acids. The germline gives CDR1 MDHEN, CDR2 SYDVKM. The CDR3 coding sequence is TGTGCCAGCAGTTTAATCATTTCGGCTAGCGGGACCTACGAGCAGTACTTC. Translating gives CASSLIISASGTYEQYF.

This chain connects TRBV7-9 to TRBJ2-1; D is possibly TRBD1 (5 bases). CDR3 length: 11 amino acids. Germline CDR1 and CDR2: SEHNR and FQNEAQ (reference sequence). V lost 5 bases and J 11 bases, leaving 10 bases between the germline ends. The CDR3: CASSPGPQQFF. As DNA, the CDR3 is TGTGCCAGCAGCCCAGGGCCTCAGCAGTTCTTC. The full variable domain, its missing parts supplied by reference TRBV7-9 and TRBJ2-1, is DTGVSQNPRHKITKRGQNVTFRCDPISEHNRLYWYRQTLGQGPEFLTYFQNEAQLEKSRLLSDRFSAERPKGSFSTLEIQRTEQGDSAMYLCASSPGPQQFFGPGTRLTVL.

CDR3 residues: CASSRTGGTKNIQYF. CDR3 in DNA: TGTGCCAGCAGCCGGACAGGGGGAACCAAAAACATTCAGTACTTC. The chain carries TRBV7-9 and TRBJ2-4; 10 nucleotides match TRBD1. In germline, CDR1 is SEHNR, CDR2 FQNEAQ (reference sequence). The trim removed 5 bases at V and 2 bases at J, leaving 3 bases unmatched. CDR3 length equals 15 residues.

This chain uses TRBV15 with TRBJ2-5; 12 bases match TRBD2. Germline CDR1 reads LNHNV; CDR2 reads YYDKDF (reference sequence). CDR3 length: 16 residues. With 9 bases clipped from V and 2 bases from J, the junction kept 10 bases outside the gene matches. Here the CDR3 DNA reads TGTGCCACAAGTTTCCGACTAGCGGGAGAGCAAGAGACCCAGTACTTC. Encoded protein: CATSFRLAGEQETQYF.

V gene TRBV18 combines with J gene TRBJ1-3, with D maybe TRBD1 (5 bases). The CDR3 extends over 16 amino acids. Germline V lookup: CDR1 KGHSH, CDR2 LQKENI. Trimming took off 4 bases at V and 1 base at J, with 14 bases between the two ends. CDR3: CASSLGRQGSGNTIYF. CDR3 sequence (DNA): TGTGCCAGCTCACTGGGGCGTCAGGGATCTGGAAACACCATATATTTT.

CDR3 amino acids: CASSGLERSEKLFF. Written as DNA, the CDR3 is TGTGCCAGCAGTGGTCTTGAGAGGAGTGAAAAACTGTTTTTT. This chain connects TRBV6-1 to TRBJ1-4, with D unresolved. Trimming took 4 bases from V and 7 from J, leaving 13 bases between them. Germline-derived CDR1 and CDR2 are MNHNS and SASEGT. The CDR3 is 14 amino acids.

This chain uses TRBV6-1 with TRBJ1-5; perhaps TRBD1 as D (6 bases). This CDR3 is 13 amino acids long. The V and J ends lost 3 bases and 7 bases respectively, with 10 bases between them. CDR1 is MNHNS, CDR2 SASEGT, per germline. In nucleotides, the CDR3 is TGTGCCAGCAGTGAGCGGGGGGCGCAGCCCCAGCATTTT. Protein product: CASSERGAQPQHF.

The V call is TRBV25-1, the J call TRBJ2-5, with 7 bases aligning to TRBD2. CDR1 and CDR2 (germline): MGHDK, SYGVNS. The V gene end was trimmed by 3 bases and the J gene end by 1 base; junction bases not matched to a gene: 8. The length of the CDR3 is 16 residues. The CDR3 DNA is TGTGCCAGCAGTGAGTTCAAACTAGCGACCCAAGAGACCCAGTACTTC. Its protein is CASSEFKLATQETQYF. Looking up the rest from reference TRBV25-1 and TRBJ2-5 gives the full variable domain: EADIYQTPRYLVIGTGKKITLECSQTMGHDKMYWYQQDPGMELHLIHYSYGVNSTEKGDLSSESTVSRIRTEHFPLTLESARPSHTSQYLCASSEFKLATQETQYFGPGTRLLVL.

The V call is TRBV15, the J call TRBJ2-5; D is possibly TRBD1 (6 bases). This CDR3 spans 16 amino acids. The V gene's germline CDR1 is LNHNV and CDR2 YYDKDF (reference sequence). Trimming pared 4 bases from V and 5 bases from J, leaving 20 bases between. The CDR3 DNA follows: TGTGCCACCAGCATCTTACTCACAGGGATTCAGGAGACCCAGTACTTC. Protein sequence: CATSILLTGIQETQYF.

V gene TRBV11-2 combines with J gene TRBJ1-5, with 10 bases that match TRBD1. The germline gives CDR1 SGHAT, CDR2 FQNNGV. The V gene end was trimmed by 2 bases and the J gene end by 8 bases; junction bases not matched to a gene: 6. There are 15 residues in the CDR3. The CDR3 DNA sequence: TGTGCCAGCAGCTTAACGGGGACAGGGGAGAAGCCCCAGCATTTT. This sequence encodes CASSLTGTGEKPQHF.

A remark on this clone: The sample carries other DNA sequences with the same CDR3. V gene TRBV11-3 combines with J gene TRBJ2-7; a weak D match, TRBD1 (6 bases). The germline V and J ends were trimmed by 3 bases and 2 bases, with 14 bases remaining between them. The CDR3 runs 15 residues. Germline values: CDR1 SGHNT, CDR2 YENEEA. The CDR3 DNA sequence: TGTGCCAGCAGCTTTTCAAGGGACACCGCCTACGAGCAGTACTTC. Amino acids: CASSFSRDTAYEQYF.

This chain joins TRBV18 and TRBJ2-7; D remains ambiguous. The V gene lost 3 bases and the J gene lost 2 bases, with 8 bases spanning the gap. The CDR3 is made up of 13 amino acids. The V gene's germline CDR1 is KGHSH and CDR2 LQKENI. The CDR3 spells CASSPWSAYEQYF. In DNA form, the CDR3 reads TGTGCCAGCTCACCGTGGAGCGCCTACGAGCAGTACTTC.

The chain joins TRBV4-1 to TRBJ2-7; 12 bases match TRBD2. The CDR3 is 14 amino acids. Germline V CDR1 and CDR2: MGHRA, YSYEKL. The V and J ends lost 4 bases and 2 bases, in that order; junction bases with no gene match: 0. The CDR3 region is CASSRLAGAYEQYF. DNA for the CDR3: TGCGCCAGCAGCCGACTAGCGGGGGCCTACGAGCAGTACTTC.